The next 28 T cell receptor beta chains were all read from a single sample in a study of long-term antiretroviral therapy in people with HIV. The assay used was immunoSEQ (version v3.0), run at survey level. The data were produced by immunoSEQ multiplex PCR, yet TCRdb's version contains in-frame clones alone and is incomplete. This table has about 25,000 clones, 93% appearing once. Source: unsorted PBMCs, taken 7.6 years after starting antiretroviral therapy. The receptor source for this set is a middle-aged woman with HIV.

The chain couples TRBV9 to TRBJ2-2, with 8 nucleotides matching TRBD1. Germline V gene lookup returns CDR1 SGDLS and CDR2 YYNGEE. The ends lost 4 bases at V and 5 bases at J; junction bases unmatched: 13. The CDR3 is made up of 17 amino acids. In DNA, the CDR3 is TGTGCCAGCAGCCCCCAGGGGGCGCCCCGTTTAACCGGGGAGCTGTTTTTT. It is translated as CASSPQGAPRLTGELFF.

The rearrangement links TRBV19 to TRBJ1-1; TRBD1 matches at 9 bases. The V gene end was trimmed by 10 bases and the J gene end by 1 base; junction bases not matched to a gene: 13. This CDR3 is built from 16 residues. The V gene's germline CDR1 is LNHDA and CDR2 SQIVND (reference sequence). CDR3 residues: CATLTGGRVRNTEAFF. The DNA of the CDR3 is TGTGCCACCCTTACAGGGGGCCGGGTTAGGAACACTGAAGCTTTCTTT.

This chain joins TRBV19 and TRBJ1-5; 7 nucleotides line up with TRBD1. V dropped 8 bases and J dropped 6; count of bases not matched to a gene: 13. The germline V gene encodes CDR1 LNHDA and CDR2 SQIVND (reference sequence). This CDR3 is built from 15 residues. CDR3 sequence: CASSTGTAAGQPQHF. CDR3 DNA sequence: TGTGCCAGTTCGACCGGGACAGCCGCCGGTCAGCCCCAGCATTTT. Full variable domain (outside the CDR3, taken from reference TRBV19 and TRBJ1-5): DGGITQSPKYLFRKEGQNVTLSCEQNLNHDAMYWYRQDPGQGLRLIYYSQIVNDFQKGDIAEGYSVSREKKESFPLTVTSAQKNPTAFYLCASSTGTAAGQPQHFGDGTRLSIL.

The genes are TRBV11-2 and TRBJ1-1; possible D gene TRBD1, 6 bases. With 5 bases removed from V and 12 bases from J, the gap between germline ends came to 19 bases. Germline V lookup: CDR1 SGHAT, CDR2 FQNNGV. This CDR3 spans 13 amino acids. The DNA for the CDR3 is TGTGCCAGCAGCCCTCAGGGGCCCGCGGGCACTTTCTTT. Translation: CASSPQGPAGTFF.

The genes are TRBV4-2 and TRBJ1-2, with TRBD1 as a possible D gene (6 bases). The CDR3 consists of 15 residues. CDR1 and CDR2 (germline): LGHNA, YNFKEQ. Trimming shortened V by 0 bases and J by 7 bases, and 15 bases separated the two germline ends. The CDR3 bases are TGTGCCAGCAGCCAAGAGGGGGGGGCTGGGGCTGGCTACACCTTC. It codes for CASSQEGGAGAGYTF.

V usage is TRBV27 and J usage is TRBJ2-1; tentatively, D is TRBD2 (6 bases). V was shortened by 0 bases and J by 6 bases, with 12 bases between the two germline ends. Germline-derived CDR1 and CDR2 are MNHEY and SMNVEV (reference sequence). The CDR3 has 15 residues. CDR3 DNA sequence: TGTGCCAGCAGTTTATCGTGGGTAGCGGCCAATGAGCAGTTCTTC. Translating gives CASSLSWVAANEQFF.

The gene calls are TRBV5-1 and TRBJ1-2; a weak D match, TRBD1 (6 bases). Germline lookup yields CDR1 SGHRS and CDR2 YFSETQ. The ends were cut back, 8 bases at V and 3 bases at J, with 14 bases in the middle. This CDR3 is built from 13 residues. CDR3 sequence: CASRQVRDYGYTF. CDR3 DNA sequence: TGCGCCAGTCGACAGGTTCGAGACTATGGCTACACCTTC.

The genes are TRBV13 and TRBJ2-1; TRBD2 agrees at 12 bases. The CDR3 extends over 17 amino acids. Germline lookup yields CDR1 PRHDT and CDR2 FYEKMQ (reference sequence). J lost 4 bases, V lost 5 bases, and 9 bases had no gene match. CDR3 residues: CASSAPRLAGGYNEQFF. The CDR3 nucleotides are TGTGCCAGCAGCGCCCCCCGCCTAGCGGGGGGGTACAATGAGCAGTTCTTC.

The rearrangement links TRBV9 to TRBJ1-6; D is uncertain. The CDR3 has 16 amino acids. V was trimmed by 0 bases and J by 5 bases, leaving 12 bases between them. The germline V gene encodes CDR1 SGDLS and CDR2 YYNGEE. CDR3 sequence reads: CASSVDGVKNNSPLHF. The CDR3 DNA sequence: TGTGCCAGCAGCGTAGACGGGGTAAAGAATAATTCACCCCTCCACTTT.

The gene calls are TRBV7-2 and TRBJ2-3; D possibly matches TRBD1 or TRBD2 (5 bases each). V gave up 3 bases and J gave up 4 bases, with 8 bases separating them. The CDR3 is made up of 13 amino acids. Germline CDR1 reads SGHTA; CDR2 reads FQGNSA. The CDR3 nucleotides read TGTGCCAGCAGCTTTAGGGGAGCAGATACGCAGTATTTT. Its protein product is CASSFRGADTQYF.

The CDR3 DNA follows: TGTGCCAGCAGCTTGACGACCTTAGGGGACACCATATATTTT. It encodes CASSLTTLGDTIYF. V and J are TRBV7-8 and TRBJ1-3; D perhaps matches TRBD1 (5 bases). Germline V gene lookup returns CDR1 SGHVS and CDR2 FQNEAQ. The V end lost 3 bases, the J end lost 8 bases, and 14 bases lay between the germline ends. The CDR3 covers 14 residues.

The chain has TRBV7-2 and TRBJ2-5; D remains unclear. The germline gives CDR1 SGHTA, CDR2 FQGNSA. V lost 0 bases and J 5 bases, leaving 7 bases between the germline ends. The CDR3 length is 13 residues. The chain's CDR3 is CASSLAHRETQYF. Here the CDR3 DNA reads TGTGCCAGCAGCTTAGCCCACCGGGAGACCCAGTACTTC.

This chain uses TRBV27 with TRBJ1-4; possibly TRBD1 for D (5 bases). The V gene's germline CDR1 is MNHEY and CDR2 SMNVEV (reference sequence). CDR3 length equals 16 residues. V dropped 4 bases and J dropped 3 bases, with 15 bases sitting between them. CDR3 sequence: CASSSPDQGANEKLFF. CDR3 nucleotide sequence: TGTGCCAGCAGTTCCCCCGACCAAGGGGCTAATGAAAAACTGTTTTTT.

The chain joins TRBV6-5 to TRBJ1-1, with TRBD1 matching over 9 bases. With 5 bases clipped from V and 5 bases from J, the junction kept 6 bases outside the gene matches. The germline gives CDR1 MNHEY, CDR2 SVGAGI. The CDR3 covers 14 residues. The CDR3 DNA sequence: TGTGCCAGCAGTACACATGACAGGGGGACTGAAGCTTTCTTT. As protein: CASSTHDRGTEAFF.

The chain recombines TRBV11-3 with TRBJ2-6; D gene unclear. The CDR3 sequence is 13 residues long. Between the trimmed V and J ends, which lost 5 bases and 8 bases, there was a span of 10 bases. In germline, CDR1 is SGHNT, CDR2 YENEEA. CDR3 protein: CASSPAPSNVLTF. The CDR3 region has the DNA TGTGCCAGCAGCCCCGCCCCGTCCAACGTCCTGACTTTC.

V and J are TRBV4-1 and TRBJ1-4; TRBD1 is a possible D gene (6 bases). This CDR3 spans 16 amino acids. Germline V gives CDR1 MGHRA, CDR2 YSYEKL. V lost 4 bases and J 5 bases, leaving 17 bases between the germline ends. CDR3 coding DNA: TGCGCCAGCAGCCTTTCCAGGGGAGATGTAAATGAAAAACTGTTTTTT. As protein: CASSLSRGDVNEKLFF.

V gene TRBV30 combines with J gene TRBJ2-3, with 11 nucleotides matching TRBD2. After removal of 0 bases from V and 2 bases from J, the junction contained 1 base not matched to a gene. The CDR3 sequence is 15 residues long. The V gene's germline CDR1 is GTSNPN and CDR2 SVGIG (reference sequence). The CDR3 DNA is TGTGCCTGGAGTGTACTAGCGGGGGTCACAGATACGCAGTATTTT. Translated, it gives CAWSVLAGVTDTQYF.

The gene calls are TRBV7-9 and TRBJ2-3, with 10 bases aligning to TRBD1. The CDR3 runs to 14 residues. Germline CDR1 SEHNR, CDR2 FQNEAQ (reference sequence). The junction had 3 bases not matched to a gene; V was cut back by 5 bases and J by 4 bases. Written as DNA, the CDR3 is TGTGCCAGCAGCCCCGGGACAGGGGCAGATACGCAGTATTTT. It specifies CASSPGTGADTQYF.

The chain carries TRBV2 and TRBJ2-3, with D tentatively TRBD2 (6 bases). Germline CDR1 reads SNHLY; CDR2 reads FYNNEI. Trimming stripped 0 bases from V and 2 bases from J, with 12 bases between. The CDR3 contains 16 residues. In nucleotides, the CDR3 is TGTGCCAGCAGTGAAGCGCTGGCGGGGCCCACAGATACGCAGTATTTT. Protein product: CASSEALAGPTDTQYF.

The chain carries TRBV6-1 and TRBJ1-2; tentative D call: TRBD1 (6 bases). V was pared by 6 bases and J by 5 bases, with 10 bases between. Looked up from germline, CDR1 is MNHNS and CDR2 is SASEGT. The CDR3 is 12 amino acids. CDR3 region: CASRRDKYGYTF. The CDR3 nucleotides are TGTGCCAGCAGAAGGGACAAATATGGCTACACCTTC.

The chain's CDR3 is CASSRLLTNEKLFF. The CDR3 region has the DNA TGTGCCAGTTCGAGACTCCTAACTAATGAAAAACTGTTTTTT. The V call is TRBV19, the J call TRBJ1-4; D is ambiguous. V was shortened by 8 bases and J by 1 base, with 11 bases between the two germline ends. This CDR3 spans 14 amino acids. Looked up from germline, CDR1 is LNHDA and CDR2 is SQIVND (reference sequence).

V gene TRBV6-5 combines with J gene TRBJ1-6, with D maybe TRBD1 (6 bases). This CDR3 contains 16 residues. Germline lookup yields CDR1 MNHEY and CDR2 SVGAGI. Trimming removed 3 bases from V and 3 bases from J, with 12 bases in between. CDR3 protein: CASSYKGGLYNSPLHF. CDR3 nucleotide sequence: TGTGCCAGCAGTTATAAGGGGGGCCTCTATAATTCACCCCTCCACTTT.

The gene calls are TRBV6-1 and TRBJ1-1, with D tentatively TRBD1 (5 bases). V was clipped by 2 bases and J by 2 bases, with 18 bases between them. Germline loops: CDR1 MNHNS, CDR2 SASEGT. CDR3 length equals 17 residues. The CDR3 loop is CASSEWVRKGTNTEAFF. In DNA form, the CDR3 reads TGTGCCAGCAGTGAATGGGTGCGGAAGGGGACCAACACTGAAGCTTTCTTT.

This chain uses TRBV7-9 with TRBJ2-2; the D is unclear. The V end was cut by 5 bases, the J end by 5 bases, with 12 bases between. The CDR3 has 14 residues. The germline V gene has CDR1 SEHNR and CDR2 FQNEAQ (reference sequence). The CDR3: CASSQQPRTGELFF. The CDR3 nucleotides read TGTGCCAGCAGCCAACAACCTAGAACCGGGGAGCTGTTTTTT.

The chain links TRBV19 to TRBJ1-5; possibly TRBD1 for D (5 bases). CDR1 is LNHDA and CDR2 is SQIVND in the germline V gene (reference sequence). Trimming took off 0 bases at V and 2 bases at J, with 8 bases between the two ends. The CDR3 contains 15 residues. As DNA, the CDR3 is TGTGCCAGTAGTATAGACAGGGTGGGCAATCAGCCCCAGCATTTT. Its translation is CASSIDRVGNQPQHF.

The genes are TRBV4-1 and TRBJ1-2, with D possibly matching TRBD1 (5 bases). CDR1 is MGHRA and CDR2 is YSYEKL in the germline V gene. V was clipped by 1 base and J by 5 bases, with 11 bases between them. The CDR3 extends over 14 amino acids. The CDR3 sequence: CASSQAITGYGYTF. The CDR3 region has the DNA TGCGCCAGCAGCCAAGCGATTACAGGTTATGGCTACACCTTC.

The genes are TRBV6-5 and TRBJ1-6, with a weak D call TRBD1 (5 bases). Germline V lookup: CDR1 MNHEY, CDR2 SVGAGI. V was cut by 7 bases and J by 7 bases, with 8 bases left in between. The CDR3 runs to 12 residues. The CDR3 bases are TGTGCCAGCAACAGACAGAATTCACCCCTCCACTTT. This encodes CASNRQNSPLHF.

CDR3 loop: CASSPAPGGSGYTF. CDR3 nucleotides: TGCGCCAGCTCGCCGGCTCCGGGGGGATCTGGCTACACCTTC. The chain couples TRBV5-1 to TRBJ1-2, with D possibly TRBD1 on 5 matching bases. Germline loops: CDR1 SGHRS, CDR2 YFSETQ. The CDR3 consists of 14 residues. V lost 7 bases and J 7 bases, leaving 20 bases between the germline ends. The full variable domain, completed using reference TRBV5-1 and TRBJ1-2, is KAGVTQTPRYLIKTRGQQVTLSCSPISGHRSVSWYQQTPGQGLQFLFEYFSETQRNKGNFPGRFSGRQFSNSRSEMNVSTLELGDSALYLCASSPAPGGSGYTFGSGTRLTVV.